Sequencing of this T cell receptor (beta chain) was carried out in a study of liver allograft versus peripheral blood T cells. Study background: Recipients' peripheral blood T cell receptor repertoires were compared with those in transplanted livers.

This clonotype showed up just a few times. Each CDR3 protein gets one entry after TCRdb re-called the reads with MiXCR. The table has about 12,000 distinct CDR3 sequences, under 30% seen once. The clonotype was recovered from a human patient who had a liver transplant. Among the T cells, some may be from the graft donor.

CDR3 nucleotides: TGTGCCAGCAGCCTCAGGGGCGAGAACACTGAAGCTTTCTTT. Translated, it gives CASSLRGENTEAFF. The chain combines TRBV6-1 with TRBJ1-1; maybe TRBD1 (6 bases). The CDR3 spans 14 residues. Trimming took off 6 bases at V and 1 base at J, with 12 bases between the two ends. Germline lookup yields CDR1 MNHNS and CDR2 SASEGT.